This T cell receptor beta chain was recorded in a study of cytomegalovirus exposure and HLA in healthy donors. Study details: Counted in an early data release were 65 million to 100 million unique TCRs from HLA-typed donors. General study findings and limits: The study had only CMV serostatus as immune exposure information. Earlier findings revealed that most TCR beta V segments proved productive either about 87% or about 30% of the time.

CDR3 length: 14 amino acids. Germline V gives CDR1 SGHNT, CDR2 YENEEA. V was trimmed by 3 bases and J by 7 bases, leaving 13 bases between them. This clone appeared a few times. The target antigen is unknown. Nominal health characterized the donors when sampled, though unrecorded immune exposures were likely. 60 Vbeta and 13 Jbeta primers were used in PCR. Profiling relied on immunoSEQ multiplex PCR, and the TCRdb table lists in-frame clones only, not all of them. The sample yields about 180,000 clones, 77% seen once. Sequenced: PBMCs. The TCR comes from a woman aged 55-69 years in good health and CMV-seropositive. V usage is TRBV11-3 and J usage is TRBJ2-1; weak D call: TRBD2 (5 bases). This chain's CDR3 is CASSLGVVGNEQFF. In nucleotides, the CDR3 is TGTGCCAGCAGCTTGGGAGTGGTAGGGAATGAGCAGTTCTTC.